What follows describes a single TCR beta chain. A few counts support this clone. The clone's antigen remains unknown. Base qualities are not provided; no much larger clone lies one nucleotide away. This specimen comes from a study of cytomegalovirus exposure and HLA in healthy donors (dated by TCRdb to about 2017). For context, the study as a whole: An earlier analysis of some 620 of the donors reported 276 Gb of sequence data and around 120 million unique TCR beta sequences obtained from approximately 180 million T cells. An early release covering some 640 HLA-typed donors comprised about 310 gigabases of sequencing data and around 80 million unique TCR sequences. Of the roughly 400 genotyped donors, 75% to 85% were placed in the genetic ancestry cluster associated with self-reported Caucasian donors. The study was designed to test whether signatures of past pathogen exposure could be identified by cataloging public T cell receptors. The study used immunosequencing to profile the T cell repertoires of approximately 630 subjects and linked those repertoires to cytomegalovirus serostatus. In addition to the first cohort of 666 subjects, a separate validation cohort of 120 different subjects was used. The study combined high-throughput TCR immunosequencing, statistical association of individual TCRs with disease status, and machine learning to predict cytomegalovirus infection status. To study patterns of TCR occurrence, a later analysis re-analyzed previously published TCR beta repertoires from 550 to 800 donors and added high-resolution HLA genotyping. The later analysis used no new phenotypic data to find candidate immune exposures, relying instead on TCR beta sequences and their occurrence across donors. In an earlier analysis of roughly 580 of the donors, high-throughput TCR beta sequencing was used to judge whether each TCR beta V gene segment behaved as functional or pseudogenic. Alongside the repertoire data, information on donor age, sex, ethnicity and CMV serostatus was compiled. Genome-wide SNP genotypes for about 60% of the roughly 670 donors were used in a later genetic analysis, which treated that subset as a discovery cohort. All discovery cohort repertoires had been generated using a single sequencing platform. Class I and class II HLA loci were covered by the typing at four-digit resolution. Typing coverage differed by locus: A, B, C, DRB1 and DQB1 were typed in roughly 620-640 donors, DQA1 in 500 to 550, DPA1 in 600 to 610, and DPB1 in just under 480. Because of strong linkage in the cohort, 5 or 6 DR-DQ haplotypes were treated as single units for association and clustering. On average, about 240,000 unique TCR beta nucleotide sequences were sequenced per donor among 398 genotyped donors of the cohort, with approximately 18% of those sequences being non-productive.

In total, approximately 610 healthy bone marrow donors made up the cohort. At the time of sampling, every cohort member was nominally healthy, though immune exposures that went unrecorded were likely present. The donor tested CMV seropositive, placing the donor among the roughly 270 seropositive members of the cohort. A peripheral blood sample was provided by each donor, and peripheral blood mononuclear cells were used for TCR beta sequencing. The Qiagen DNeasy Blood Extraction Kit was used to extract genomic DNA from the blood cell samples. Inclusive of the bounding cysteine and phenylalanine, the CDR3 is 13 residues long. The entry retains the CDR3 DNA only, 39 bases that are in frame from base 1. CDR1 SGHAT and CDR2 FQDESV were looked up in the germline V gene (reference sequence). V lost 4 bases and J lost 6 bases; the stretch between them is 13 bases long. The method was the immunoSEQ multiplex PCR assay. For the multiplex PCR, a mixture combining 60 forward primers for TCR Vbeta segments and 13 reverse primers for TCR Jbeta segments was used. Amplification of the CDR3 region of rearranged TCR beta genes was performed with a multiplex PCR assay on genomic DNA. On the Illumina HiSeq System, the amplified TCR beta libraries were sequenced as 87-base-pair reads. For the original study's pipeline: A later analysis tallied roughly 78 million unique TCR beta chains across the 550 to 850 repertoires, and around 9.9 million of those chains were shared by two or more donors. Raw reads were error-corrected and collapsed into unique sequences by a nearest-neighbor algorithm in which closely related sequences were merged to remove PCR and sequencing errors. V, D and J gene segments were assigned by aligning CDR3 sequences to IMGT reference sequences. Each retained sequence needed at least a six-nucleotide match to both a V gene segment and a J gene segment. A rearrangement was called productive if the CDR3 had no stop codons and remained in frame with V and J, and every other rearrangement was called non-productive. CDR3 was defined according to IMGT convention as the region running from the second conserved V-encoded cysteine to the conserved J-encoded phenylalanine. Sequences without an unambiguous match to a single V gene segment were excluded from the earlier analysis of about 630 of the donors. An earlier analysis of a few hundred of the donors classified V segments as functional when productive rearrangements were above 56.7% and as segregating when the standard deviation between donors was above 5%. A statistical classification framework was developed to diagnose cytomegalovirus status using the catalog of TCR beta chain sequences. In a later analysis, V and J genes were assigned by comparing TCR nucleotide sequences against IMGT/GENE-DB human TR gene sequences. The TCRdist pipeline was used in a later analysis to assign CDR3 sequences and most-parsimonious VDJ recombination scenarios. In a later analysis, each TCR beta chain was defined by its CDR3 amino acid sequence together with its V-gene family, and reads lacking a unique V-gene family were excluded. To address suspected cross-contamination and a sequencing artifact, a later analysis removed 592 highly shared, low-generation-probability nucleotide sequences. In a later analysis, a clonal expansion index for each public chain was calculated from normalized within-repertoire ranks of inferred template counts. A later analysis computed generation probabilities with a VDJ recombination model fitted to out-of-frame rearrangements, and checked the results against IGoR. A later analysis scored TCR-TCR, TCR-HLA and TCR-CMV co-occurrence with hypergeometric tests, applying a repertoire-size bias correction to TCR pairs. False discovery rates were estimated in a later analysis by permuting HLA or CMV assignments 20 times. A later analysis grouped co-occurring TCRs with DBSCAN, adding TCRdist sequence similarity when clustering within HLA-allele-positive subsets. Co-occurrence clustering excluded repertoires with fewer than 30,000 or more than 120,000 public chains, plus five with anomalous nucleotide sharing. The clones in this table, taken by TCRdb from immuneACCESS, are in-frame only. Not every clone is retained; where verified, under half of the shortfall comes from an unresolved V gene, and the cause of the rest is unknown. V and J calls and clone size are those listed in that table; D and trimming were worked out from the DNA. In all, the sample holds over 50,000 clones, and 65% to 80% of those were seen once. Together, the top ten hold about 17% of the sample.

What the authors observed across the whole study: A further reported finding was that TCR beta sequences accurately predicted the HLA-A and HLA-B alleles for most subjects in the first cohort. Some IMGT-functional V segments, including TRBV6-2 and TRBV6-3, could not be told apart with the 87-base-pair reads, so those segments were excluded. The study listed 170 or so TCR beta chains as associated with cytomegalovirus. According to a later analysis, TCR association rates differed among HLA loci, with DRB1 alleles showing the most associated TCRs and HLA-C alleles showing the fewest. Most TCR sequences were observed very rarely across donors, whereas some public TCRs were present in many individuals. Correlated functional status among segregating V segments might reflect linkage disequilibrium, but an unknown experimental factor could not be ruled out. Cytomegalovirus status was reported to be diagnosed by the classifier with high specificity and sensitivity in both the original and validation cohorts. In a later genetic analysis, fewer N-insertions in productive TCRs were reported among donors in an Asian-associated ancestry cluster than the approximately 670-donor mean. At a false discovery rate of 0.05, a later analysis linked 16,951 TCR beta sequences to specific HLA alleles. A group of highly shared sequence variants was considered likely to be a technical artifact of the sequencing pipeline. According to a later analysis, most CMV-associated TCR beta chains appeared to be HLA-restricted, and the HLA associations seemed to be driven largely by CMV exposure. CMV serostatus was the only immune exposure information available for the cohort. An association between a missense DCLRE1C variant and V-gene and J-gene trimming of TCR beta chains was found in a later genetic analysis and replicated in an independent cohort. Because counts were too low, around 17 rarely observed V segments, including chromosome 9 orphons, were left out of the earlier analysis of 587 of the donors. A few of the identified cytomegalovirus-associated TCR beta chains were confirmed in vitro to be specific for cytomegalovirus antigens. When HLA alleles, especially DR and DQ, strongly co-occurred, attributing TCR associations to individual alleles was difficult. In a later analysis, several top co-occurrence clusters were reported to appear linked to parvovirus B19, influenza, CMV and Epstein-Barr virus. In an earlier analysis of several hundred of the donors, most TCR beta V segments were observed in productive rearrangements about 90% or about 30% of the time, broadly matching IMGT annotations. A later analysis found that HLA-associated TCR beta chains were more clonally expanded and had lower generation probabilities than equally common non-associated chains. The authors suggested that the approach could potentially be generalized to other disease states and immunological phenotypes. HLA typing was unavailable for some donors at each locus, so association tests used only the typed subset. The cohort was sequenced for TCR beta chains only, and without alpha or paired-chain data the features that could be detected were limited. Sequencing depth was assumed to be roughly uniform across donors in the presence/absence analyses, though that assumption may not hold.

The sequence was collected from a man aged 40-50 years in good health and CMV-seropositive. What was sequenced was PBMCs. The chain is made from TRBV11-1 and TRBJ2-7; TRBD2 is a possible D gene, resting on 5 matching bases. The DNA sequence is given as TGTGCCAGCAGCTCCGGCCGGGGTAGCGAGCAGTACTTC. This sequence encodes CASSSGRGSEQYF.